The present T cell receptor beta chain was sequenced within a study of T cell changes during pregnancy in multiple sclerosis (dated by TCRdb to between 2019 and 2020). Some background on the complete study: Changes in the T cell repertoire over the course of pregnancy were examined in this study in women with multiple sclerosis.

Libraries were made using the immunoSEQ multiplex PCR assay. TCRdb re-hosts the immuneACCESS table, in-frame sequences only. Its copies lack some clones; in the studies checked, an unresolved V gene accounts for under half of them, and the cause for the rest is not known. Recorded for this sample are roughly 35,000 clones; about 91% of them occurred a single time. Of the sample, roughly 0.45% is held by the ten largest clones. CDR1 and CDR2 were assigned from the germline V gene (reference sequence) as SEHNR and FQNEAQ. V ends up 1 base short and J 4 bases short, with an unmatched junction base count of 11. From the cysteine through the phenylalanine, the CDR3 covers 17 amino acids. Only CDR3 DNA is held: 51 bases, read in frame from base 1. On this clone itself: It has no known antigen specificity. Base-call qualities are not available, and no considerably larger clone is one nucleotide away.

The chain is encoded by TRBV7-9 joined to TRBJ2-5, with TRBD2 matching 8 junction bases. The specimen comprised CD4+ T cells from peripheral blood mononuclear cells, sampled after pregnancy. This TCR was recovered from a female donor with multiple sclerosis, enrolled in a pregnancy study. The bases are TGTGCCAGCAGCTTAGAACGGGGGGGGCCCTCGCGAGAGACCCAGTACTTC. Translated, it gives CASSLERGGPSRETQYF.